This T cell receptor beta chain was sequenced during a study of T cell responses to AZD1222 COVID-19 vaccine. This table comes from immunoSEQ multiplex PCR, and its TCRdb copy is limited to in-frame clones, with some not included. The table lists about 92,000 clones, around 90% of them singletons. CDR1 and CDR2 (germline): LNHDA, SQIVND (reference sequence). V lost 11 bases and J lost 4; bases outside the gene matches: 10. This CDR3 has 13 residues. Sequencing was performed on peripheral blood, taken on day 0 of AZD1222 vaccination. The receptor's source is an adult in good health. V usage is TRBV19 and J usage is TRBJ1-2; 7 positions agree with TRBD1. CDR3 region: CASSGQASYGYTF. The CDR3 nucleotides are TGTGCCTCTTCAGGACAGGCATCCTATGGCTACACCTTC.